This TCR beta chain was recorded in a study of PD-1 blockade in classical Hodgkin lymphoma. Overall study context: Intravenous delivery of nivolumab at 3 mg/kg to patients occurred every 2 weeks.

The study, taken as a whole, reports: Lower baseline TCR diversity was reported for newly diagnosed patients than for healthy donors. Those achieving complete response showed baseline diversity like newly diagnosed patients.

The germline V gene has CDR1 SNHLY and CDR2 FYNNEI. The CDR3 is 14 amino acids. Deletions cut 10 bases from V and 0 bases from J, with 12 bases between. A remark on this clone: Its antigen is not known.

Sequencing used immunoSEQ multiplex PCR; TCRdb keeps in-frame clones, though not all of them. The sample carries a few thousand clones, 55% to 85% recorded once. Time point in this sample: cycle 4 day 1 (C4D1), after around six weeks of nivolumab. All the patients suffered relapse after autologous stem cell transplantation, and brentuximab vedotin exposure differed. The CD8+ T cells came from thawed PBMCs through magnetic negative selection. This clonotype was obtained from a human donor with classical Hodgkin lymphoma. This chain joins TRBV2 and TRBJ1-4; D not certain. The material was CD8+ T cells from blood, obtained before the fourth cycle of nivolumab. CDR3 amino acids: CAITDGATNEKLFF. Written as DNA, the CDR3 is TGTGCCATAACAGACGGTGCAACTAATGAAAAACTGTTTTTT.